The T cell receptor beta chain under discussion was sequenced for a study of T cells after yellow fever vaccination. TCRdb re-called the 5' RACE reads with MiXCR, one entry per CDR3 protein. The profile shows 340,000 or so distinct CDR3 sequences, about 12% of them singletons. The CDR3 sequence is 14 residues long. Germline CDR1 MGHRA, CDR2 YSYEKL. J lost 5 bases, V lost 6 bases, and 4 bases had no gene match. Sample: CD4+ T cells sorted from PBMCs, taken 15 days after the yellow fever booster vaccination. This chain uses TRBV4-1 with TRBJ2-2; 9 positions match TRBD2. This clonotype was obtained from a man aged 18 to 30 who received the YFV17D yellow fever vaccine. The CDR3 region is CASRISGGTGELFF. The CDR3 DNA sequence: TGCGCCAGCAGAATTAGCGGGGGAACCGGGGAGCTGTTTTTT.